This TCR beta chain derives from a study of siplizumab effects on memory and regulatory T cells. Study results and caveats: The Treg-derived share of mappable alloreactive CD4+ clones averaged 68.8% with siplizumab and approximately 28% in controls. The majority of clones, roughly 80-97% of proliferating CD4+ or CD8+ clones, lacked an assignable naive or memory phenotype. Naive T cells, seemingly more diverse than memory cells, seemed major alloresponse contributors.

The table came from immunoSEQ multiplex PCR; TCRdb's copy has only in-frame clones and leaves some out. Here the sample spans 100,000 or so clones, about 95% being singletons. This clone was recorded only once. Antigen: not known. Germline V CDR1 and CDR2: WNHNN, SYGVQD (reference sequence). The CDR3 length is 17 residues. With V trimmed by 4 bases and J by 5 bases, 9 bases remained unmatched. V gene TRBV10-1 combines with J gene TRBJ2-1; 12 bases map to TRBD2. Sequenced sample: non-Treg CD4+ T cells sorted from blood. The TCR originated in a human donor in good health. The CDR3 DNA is TGCGCCAGCAGTGTCCGGACTAGCGGGGCAGGCCACAATGAGCAGTTCTTC. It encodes CASSVRTSGAGHNEQFF.